What follows are 3 T cell receptor beta chains derived from one specimen sequenced in a study of blood T cell repertoires in COVID-19. Repertoires were generated with immunoSEQ multiplex PCR, while TCRdb's copy carries only in-frame clones and drops some. The table shows about 78,000 clones, with around 87% occurring only once. Sequencing input: peripheral blood. Receptor source: a woman aged 80 or over with active or convalescent COVID-19.

The chain employs TRBV5-8 and TRBJ2-3; possible D gene TRBD2, 5 bases. The CDR3 covers 15 residues. Between the trimmed V and J ends, which lost 3 bases and 6 bases, there was a span of 17 bases. Germline CDR1 reads SGHTS; CDR2 reads YDEGEE. The CDR3 DNA is TGTGCCAGCAGCTCCCCTCATCGGGGTTCGGATACGCAGTATTTT. It specifies CASSSPHRGSDTQYF. Looking up the rest from reference TRBV5-8 and TRBJ2-3 gives the full variable domain: EAGVTQSPTHLIKTRGQQATLRCSPISGHTSVYWYQQALGLGLQFLLWYDEGEERNRGNFPPRFSGRQFPNYSSELNVNALELEDSALYLCASSSPHRGSDTQYFGPGTRLTVL.

With respect to this clone: One junction end disagrees with the germline gene, perhaps due to a read error. The chain joins TRBV7-7 to TRBJ1-1; D is unresolved. Germline CDR1 SSHAT, CDR2 FNYEAQ (reference sequence). This CDR3 is built from 13 residues. CDR3: CASSLGPTEEAFF. The DNA for the CDR3 is TGTGCTAGCAGCTTAGGCCCCACAGAAGAAGCTTTCTTT.

The V call is TRBV18, the J call TRBJ1-2; 8 bases agree with TRBD1. CDR1 is KGHSH and CDR2 is LQKENI in the germline V gene. The CDR3 has 15 residues. Trimming at V came to 1 base and at J to 4 bases, leaving 5 bases not matched to a gene. The chain's CDR3 is CASSPLPTGVYGYTF. The CDR3 region has the DNA TGTGCCAGCTCACCACTCCCGACAGGGGTCTATGGCTACACCTTC.